The clone carrying this T cell receptor beta chain occurred once. Its antigen is not known. These data originate in a study of blood T cells in healthy people across ages. Next came a second PCR, run for about 6 to 11 cycles, which used a sample-barcoded 5' primer along with a J-beta primer mix. TCRdb itself ran the 5' RACE reads through MiXCR, one entry per CDR3 protein. Of roughly 500,000 distinct CDR3 sequences detected, around 24% appear once; the ten largest clones hold 8.7%. CDR3 length equals 15 residues. Germline CDR1 LGHNA, CDR2 YSLEER. Overall study findings and caveats: Conclusively comparing naive with antigen-experienced cells was impossible with unsorted PBMCs.

The sample also formed part of further work on T cells of mothers and their children.

Sequencing was done on a sample of blood. The source of this sequence is a boy aged 5-17 years in good health. The chain has TRBV4-3 and TRBJ2-5, with 7 bases lining up with TRBD1. The J call could be wrong; TRBJ2-1 is a better fit for the DNA end. This CDR3 is CASSQEQGPYNEQFF. The DNA for the CDR3 is TGCGCCAGCAGCCAAGAACAGGGGCCGTACAATGAGCAGTTCTTC.